This T cell receptor (beta chain) was captured by sequencing in a study of T cells in Graves' hyperthyroidism and ophthalmopathy. As for the study in general: Peripheral blood samples were taken at initial diagnosis, prior to any treatment. Overall study results and limits: Peripheral blood also featured most of the thyroid clonotypes expanded above 0.001.

RNA transcripts were the template for amplifying TCR beta CDR3 regions. RT-PCR in the first round (using the HTBI primer set) targeted the TCR CDR3. One entry per CDR3 protein, called by TCRdb with MiXCR from the multiplex PCR reads. The top ten hold just under 25% of the sample, which has about 350,000 distinct CDR3 sequences, about 15% seen once. This CDR3 is built from 14 residues. V lost 2 bases and J lost 8, with 12 bases in between. The sample holds a few counts of this clonotype. The antigen is unknown. The sample taken for sequencing was blood. The chain links TRBV12-3 or TRBV12-4 to TRBJ2-2; no firm D call. The origin of this receptor is a young woman with Graves' hyperthyroidism. CDR3 amino acids: CASSLLSDVGELFF. The CDR3 coding sequence is TGTGCCAGCAGTTTATTATCCGACGTGGGGGAGCTGTTTTTT.